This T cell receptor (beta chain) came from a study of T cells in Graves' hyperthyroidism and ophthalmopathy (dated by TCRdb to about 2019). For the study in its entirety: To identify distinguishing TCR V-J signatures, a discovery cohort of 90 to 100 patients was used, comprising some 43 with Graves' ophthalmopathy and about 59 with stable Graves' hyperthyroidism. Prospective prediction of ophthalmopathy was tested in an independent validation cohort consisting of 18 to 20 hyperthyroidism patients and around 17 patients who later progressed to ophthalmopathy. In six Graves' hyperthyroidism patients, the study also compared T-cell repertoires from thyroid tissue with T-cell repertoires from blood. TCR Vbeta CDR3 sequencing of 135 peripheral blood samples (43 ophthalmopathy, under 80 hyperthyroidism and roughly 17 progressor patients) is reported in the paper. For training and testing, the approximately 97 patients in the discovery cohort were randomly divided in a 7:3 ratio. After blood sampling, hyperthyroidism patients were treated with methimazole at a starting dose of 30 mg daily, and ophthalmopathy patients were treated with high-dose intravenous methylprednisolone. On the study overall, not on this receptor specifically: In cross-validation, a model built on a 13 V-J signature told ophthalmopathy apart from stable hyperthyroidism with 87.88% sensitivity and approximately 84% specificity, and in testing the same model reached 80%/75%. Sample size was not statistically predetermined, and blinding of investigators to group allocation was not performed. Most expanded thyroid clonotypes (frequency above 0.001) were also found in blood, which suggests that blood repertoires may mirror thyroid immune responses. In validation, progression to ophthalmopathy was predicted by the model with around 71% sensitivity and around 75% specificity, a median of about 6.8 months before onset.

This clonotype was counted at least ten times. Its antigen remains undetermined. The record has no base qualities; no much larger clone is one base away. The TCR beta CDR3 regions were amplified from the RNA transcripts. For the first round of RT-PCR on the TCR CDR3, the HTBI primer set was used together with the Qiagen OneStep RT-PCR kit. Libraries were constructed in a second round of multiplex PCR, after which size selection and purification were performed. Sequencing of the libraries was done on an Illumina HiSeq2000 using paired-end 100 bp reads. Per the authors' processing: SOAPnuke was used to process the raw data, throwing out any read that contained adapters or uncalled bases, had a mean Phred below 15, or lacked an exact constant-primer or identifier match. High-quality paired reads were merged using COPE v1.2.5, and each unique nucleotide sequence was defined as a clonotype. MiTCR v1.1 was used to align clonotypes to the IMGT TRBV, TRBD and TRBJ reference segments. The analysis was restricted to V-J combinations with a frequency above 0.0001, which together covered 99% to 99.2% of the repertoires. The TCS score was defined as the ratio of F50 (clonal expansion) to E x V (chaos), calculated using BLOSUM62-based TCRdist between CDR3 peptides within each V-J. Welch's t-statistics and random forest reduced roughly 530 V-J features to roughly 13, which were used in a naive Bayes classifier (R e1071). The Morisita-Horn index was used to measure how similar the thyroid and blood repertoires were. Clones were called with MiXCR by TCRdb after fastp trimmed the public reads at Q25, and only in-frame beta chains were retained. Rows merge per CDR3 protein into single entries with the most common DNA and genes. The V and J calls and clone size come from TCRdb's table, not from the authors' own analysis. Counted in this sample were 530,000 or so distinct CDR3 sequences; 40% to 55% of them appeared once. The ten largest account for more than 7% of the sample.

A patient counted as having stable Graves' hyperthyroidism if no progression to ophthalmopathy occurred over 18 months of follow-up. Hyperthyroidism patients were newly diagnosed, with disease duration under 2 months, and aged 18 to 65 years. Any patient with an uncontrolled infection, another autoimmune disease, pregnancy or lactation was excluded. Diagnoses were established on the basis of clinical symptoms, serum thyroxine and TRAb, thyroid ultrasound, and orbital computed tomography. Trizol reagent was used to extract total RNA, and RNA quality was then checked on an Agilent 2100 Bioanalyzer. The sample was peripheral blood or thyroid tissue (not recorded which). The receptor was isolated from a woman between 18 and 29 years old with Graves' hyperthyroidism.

The CDR3 reads CASSEFPRFNEKLFF. The DNA is as follows: TGTGCCAGCAGTGAATTTCCGAGATTTAATGAAAAACTGTTTTTT. The receptor chain draws on TRBV2 and TRBJ1-4, with no confidently assigned D gene. CDR1 and CDR2, looked up from the germline V gene, are SNHLY and FYNNEI. Deletion took 2 bases off V and 4 bases off J, with a span of 11 bases between the germline ends. The CDR3 numbers 15 residues from cysteine through phenylalanine. Left in the record is the CDR3 DNA by itself, 45 bases read in frame from the first base.